The 6 T cell receptor beta chains below all came from one sample that was sequenced in a study of molecular identifiers for immune sequencing clone quantification. TCRdb itself ran the PCR reads through MiXCR, one entry per CDR3 protein. The sample has 460,000 or so distinct CDR3 sequences, around 21% seen once. The source material was naive CD8+ T cells from blood, with Jurkat cell RNA spiked in. As to subset: FACS-sorted CD8+CD4-CCR7+CD45RA+ naive T cells. These receptors were obtained from a human donor in good health. Some libraries in this study had Jurkat cell RNA spiked in.

This clonotype has ten or more counts. CDR3 sequence reads: CASSQGQGAEQFF. CDR3 DNA sequence: TGTGCCAGCAGCCAAGGACAGGGCGCTGAGCAGTTCTTC. V and J are TRBV14 and TRBJ2-1; 7 bases line up with TRBD1. After removal of 1 base from V and 9 bases from J, the junction contained 3 bases not matched to a gene. Germline CDR1 SGHDN, CDR2 FVKESK. CDR3 length: 13 residues.

This clonotype was detected a few times. The V gene is TRBV7-6, the J gene TRBJ2-1; the match to TRBD2 covers 11 bases. J was trimmed by 0 bases and V by 2 bases; bases with no gene match: 12. Germline V gene data show CDR1 as SGHVS and CDR2 as FNYEAQ. The CDR3 length is 20 residues. The CDR3 protein is CASSLLVGTSGSSSYNEQFF. CDR3 DNA sequence: TGTGCCAGCAGCTTATTAGTTGGGACTAGCGGTTCGAGCTCCTACAATGAGCAGTTCTTC.

The V gene is TRBV6-2 or TRBV6-3, the J gene TRBJ2-1, with no clear D. V was clipped by 2 bases and J by 8 bases, with 16 bases between them. This CDR3 is built from 15 residues. Germline CDR1 MNHEY, CDR2 SVGEGT. The DNA for the CDR3 is TGTGCCAGCAGTTACATGTACTCCCCGGTGGATGAGCAGTTCTTC. Translated: CASSYMYSPVDEQFF.

The V gene is TRBV11-2, the J gene TRBJ2-3, with D uncertain. Trimming left V 2 bases short and J 5 bases short, with 5 bases between. CDR1 and CDR2 (germline): SGHAT, FQNNGV. The CDR3 loop spans 12 amino acids. The CDR3 DNA follows: TGTGCCAGCAGCTTAATTAAAGATACGCAGTATTTT. This encodes CASSLIKDTQYF. The whole variable domain, filled in from reference TRBV11-2 and TRBJ2-3, reads EAGVAQSPRYKIIEKRQSVAFWCNPISGHATLYWYQQILGQGPKLLIQFQNNGVVDDSQLPKDRFSAERLKGVDSTLKIQPAKLEDSAVYLCASSLIKDTQYFGPGTRLTVL.

In its sample, this clonotype was seen a few times. The chain recombines TRBV20-1 with TRBJ2-5; D might be TRBD2 (6 bases). The germline V gene encodes CDR1 DFQATT and CDR2 SNEGSKA (reference sequence). CDR3 length: 18 residues. The germline V and J ends were trimmed by 0 bases and 4 bases, with 24 bases remaining between them. Here the CDR3 DNA reads TGCAGTGCTAGAGATTACGGCGGGGTCTCACCCAACGGAGAGACCCAGTACTTC. It is translated as CSARDYGGVSPNGETQYF.

As for this clonotype: A much larger clone differs from this one at a single base, so this may be a read error. The CDR3 sequence: CASSLSGNLYEQYF. The CDR3 DNA is TGTGCCAGCAGCTTGTCGGGCAACCTCTACGAGCAGTACTTC. The chain is built from TRBV5-6 and TRBJ2-7; D is unclear. Per germline, CDR1 SGHDT and CDR2 YYEEEE. V gave up 1 base and J gave up 3 bases, with 11 bases separating them. The CDR3 is 14 amino acids.